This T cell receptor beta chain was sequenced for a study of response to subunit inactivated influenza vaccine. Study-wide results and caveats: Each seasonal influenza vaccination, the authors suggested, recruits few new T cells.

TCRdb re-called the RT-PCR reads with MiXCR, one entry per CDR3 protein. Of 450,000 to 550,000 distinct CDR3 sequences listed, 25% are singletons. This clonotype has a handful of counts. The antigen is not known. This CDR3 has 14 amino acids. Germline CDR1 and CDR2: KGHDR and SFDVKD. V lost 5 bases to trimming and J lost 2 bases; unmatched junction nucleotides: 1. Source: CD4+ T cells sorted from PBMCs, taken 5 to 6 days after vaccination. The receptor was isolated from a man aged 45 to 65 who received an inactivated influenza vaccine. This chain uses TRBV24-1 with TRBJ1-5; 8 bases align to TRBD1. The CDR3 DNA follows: TGTGCCACCAGTGTGGGACAGGGCAATCAGCCCCAGCATTTT. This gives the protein CATSVGQGNQPQHF.